Detailed here is one TCR beta chain. No antigen is known for it. V dropped 0 bases and J dropped 0; count of bases not matched to a gene: 3. CDR3 size: 16 residues. CDR1 SGHRS and CDR2 YFSETQ come from the germline V gene. This entry comes from a study of vaccination effects on CD4 cells after COVID-19. The protocol was immunoSEQ multiplex PCR, while the TCRdb copy is restricted to in-frame clones and leaves out a portion. The sample has roughly 17,000 clones, about 70% seen once. Before sequencing took place, the ViraFEST assay used viral peptide pools to expand antigen-specific CD4+ T cells. A roughly ten-day culture period preceded the isolation of CD4+ T cells. The person was diagnosed with PCR-confirmed SARS-CoV-2 infection between March and December 2020.

The chain employs TRBV5-1 and TRBJ1-3; TRBD1 aligns across 7 bases. The receptor's source is a human donor who had a prior SARS-CoV-2 infection. Specimen: CD4+ T cells from PBMCs cultured with SARS-CoV-2 spike peptides, collected before COVID-19 vaccination. CDR3 amino acids: CASSLGQGGSGNTIYF. The CDR3 DNA sequence: TGCGCCAGCAGCTTGGGACAGGGTGGCTCTGGAAACACCATATATTTT.